This TCR beta chain was profiled in a study of Tregs in tolerant kidney transplant recipients. The overall study: Related graft donors supplied nonmyeloablative bone marrow transplants, and mixed chimerism was transient.

The germline V and J ends were trimmed by 4 bases and 4 bases, with 22 bases remaining between them. The CDR3 consists of 17 residues. Germline V lookup: CDR1 MGHDK, CDR2 SYGVNS. Clones were sequenced by immunoSEQ multiplex PCR, and TCRdb holds only the in-frame ones, with some missing. The table shows about 73,000 clones, with roughly 98% occurring only once. Concerning this clone: Antigen specificity is unknown.

Unstimulated Tregs (CD4+CD25+CD127-) and CD4+CD25- non-Tregs were sorted from PBMCs. The study, taken as a whole, reports: No direct test of biological reproducibility was done here. For some patients, primers changed over time, blocking nucleotide-level comparison.

Sequenced here: CD4+ T cells from blood, sampled before the transplant. This chain joins TRBV25-1 and TRBJ1-1; D is unresolved. The sequence derives from a human donor who received a combined kidney and bone marrow transplant. CDR3 in DNA: TGTGCCAGCAGTGGCCCCCTTGGGCAGGTCATCAGCACTGAAGCTTTCTTT. Its protein is CASSGPLGQVISTEAFF.